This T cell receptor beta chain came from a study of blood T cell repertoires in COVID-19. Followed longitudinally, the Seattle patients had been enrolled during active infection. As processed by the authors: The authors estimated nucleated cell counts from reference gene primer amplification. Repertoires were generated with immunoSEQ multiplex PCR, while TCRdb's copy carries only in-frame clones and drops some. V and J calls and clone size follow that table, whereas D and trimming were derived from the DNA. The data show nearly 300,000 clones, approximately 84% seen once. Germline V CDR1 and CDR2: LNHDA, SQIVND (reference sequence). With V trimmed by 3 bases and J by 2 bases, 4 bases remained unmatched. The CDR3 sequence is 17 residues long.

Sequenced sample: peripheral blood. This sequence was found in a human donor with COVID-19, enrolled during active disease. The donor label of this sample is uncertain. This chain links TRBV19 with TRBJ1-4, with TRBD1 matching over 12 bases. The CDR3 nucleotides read TGTGCCAGTAGTATCCCGGGACAGGGGGCGACTAATGAAAAACTGTTTTTT. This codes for CASSIPGQGATNEKLFF.